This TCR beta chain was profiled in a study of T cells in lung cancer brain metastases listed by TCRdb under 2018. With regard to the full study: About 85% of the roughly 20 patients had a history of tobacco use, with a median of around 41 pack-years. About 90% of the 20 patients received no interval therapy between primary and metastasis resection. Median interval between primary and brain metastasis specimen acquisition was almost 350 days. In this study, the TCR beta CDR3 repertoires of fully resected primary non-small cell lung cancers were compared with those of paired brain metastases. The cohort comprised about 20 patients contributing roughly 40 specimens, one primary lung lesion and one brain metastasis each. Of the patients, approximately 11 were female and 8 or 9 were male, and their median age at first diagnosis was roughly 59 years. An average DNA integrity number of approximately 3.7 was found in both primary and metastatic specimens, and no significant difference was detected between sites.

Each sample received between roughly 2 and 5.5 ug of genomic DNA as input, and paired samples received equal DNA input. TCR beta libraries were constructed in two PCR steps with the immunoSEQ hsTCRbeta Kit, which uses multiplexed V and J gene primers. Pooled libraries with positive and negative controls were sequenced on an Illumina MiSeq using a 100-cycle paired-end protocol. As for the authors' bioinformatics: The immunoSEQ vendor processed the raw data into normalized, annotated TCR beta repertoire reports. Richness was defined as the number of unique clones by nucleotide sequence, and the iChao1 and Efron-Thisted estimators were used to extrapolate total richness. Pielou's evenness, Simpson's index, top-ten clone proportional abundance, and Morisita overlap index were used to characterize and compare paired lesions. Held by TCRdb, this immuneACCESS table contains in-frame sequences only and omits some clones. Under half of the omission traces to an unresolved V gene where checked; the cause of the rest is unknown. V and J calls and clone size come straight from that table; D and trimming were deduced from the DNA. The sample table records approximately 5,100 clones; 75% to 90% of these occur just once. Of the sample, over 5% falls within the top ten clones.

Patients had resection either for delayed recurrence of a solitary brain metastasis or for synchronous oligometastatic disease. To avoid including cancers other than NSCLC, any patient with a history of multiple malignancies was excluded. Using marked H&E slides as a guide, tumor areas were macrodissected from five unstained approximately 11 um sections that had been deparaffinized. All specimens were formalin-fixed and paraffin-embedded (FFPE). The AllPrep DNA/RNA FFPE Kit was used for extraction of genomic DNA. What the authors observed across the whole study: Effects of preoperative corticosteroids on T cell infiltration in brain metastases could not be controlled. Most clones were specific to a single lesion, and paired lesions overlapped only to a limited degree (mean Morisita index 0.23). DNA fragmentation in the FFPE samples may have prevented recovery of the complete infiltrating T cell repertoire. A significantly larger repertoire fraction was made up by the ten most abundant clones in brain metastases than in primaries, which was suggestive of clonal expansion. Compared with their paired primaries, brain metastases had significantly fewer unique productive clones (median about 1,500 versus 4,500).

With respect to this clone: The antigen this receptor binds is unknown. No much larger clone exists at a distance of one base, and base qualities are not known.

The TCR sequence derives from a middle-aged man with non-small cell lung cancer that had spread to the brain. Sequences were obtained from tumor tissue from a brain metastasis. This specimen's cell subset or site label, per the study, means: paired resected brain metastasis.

The CDR3 has the sequence CASSRAGSGGIPGELFF. In nucleotide form, the sequence is TGTGCCAGCAGCCGAGCCGGGAGCGGGGGGATTCCCGGGGAGCTGTTTTTT. This sequence uses TRBV9 and TRBJ2-2; 9 bases in the middle match TRBD2. Germline trimming amounts to 4 bases on V and 6 bases on J, with 13 as the count of junction bases outside the gene matches. The CDR3 numbers 17 residues from cysteine through phenylalanine. The CDR3 DNA has 51 bases and is translated from base 1. CDR1 SGDLS and CDR2 YYNGEE are derived from the germline V gene.